A single T cell receptor beta chain is shown here with its context. The Seattle patients joined while their infection was active and were tracked longitudinally afterward. This specimen belongs to a study of blood T cell repertoires in COVID-19. Per the original methods: Scientists estimated how many nucleated cells there were by amplifying reference gene primers. Method: immunoSEQ multiplex PCR; TCRdb's copy keeps in-frame clones and lacks some. That table supplies the V and J calls and clone size; D and trimming were determined from the DNA. Found here are tens of thousands of clones, roughly 88% of them singletons; the top ten hold 43%. This CDR3 comprises 14 residues. V gave up 2 bases and J gave up 0 bases, with 8 bases separating them. CDR1 and CDR2 from the germline V gene are SGHRS and YFSETQ.

The sample taken for sequencing was peripheral blood. The TCR originated in a woman aged 55-69 years with COVID-19, enrolled during active disease. The chain joins TRBV5-1 to TRBJ1-1; D perhaps matches TRBD1 (5 bases). The CDR3 nucleotides are TGCGCCAGCAGCTTACAGGACCTGAACACTGAAGCTTTCTTT. Its protein product is CASSLQDLNTEAFF.